The 22 T cell receptor beta chains in this list originate from one sample, sequenced in a study of cytomegalovirus exposure and HLA in healthy donors. Use of 60 Vbeta and 13 Jbeta primers characterized the PCR. Using immunoSEQ multiplex PCR, the repertoire was profiled, and TCRdb retains in-frame clones only, with some absent. Of tens of thousands of clones in the sample, approximately 88% were seen once. What was sequenced was PBMCs. Receptor source: a man younger than 35 in good health and CMV-seronegative.

The chain employs TRBV28 and TRBJ1-2; no clear D gene. V was shortened by 7 bases and J by 2 bases, with 11 bases between the two germline ends. Germline-derived CDR1 and CDR2 are MDHEN and SYDVKM. The CDR3 totals 13 residues. CDR3 protein: CASTLTQNYGYTF. Here the CDR3 DNA reads TGTGCCAGCACCCTGACACAGAACTATGGCTACACCTTC.

This chain links TRBV5-4 with TRBJ1-5; a possible D gene is TRBD1 (5 bases). The V end was cut by 4 bases, the J end by 15 bases, with 20 bases between. This CDR3 spans 13 amino acids. CDR1 is SGHNT, CDR2 YYREEE, per germline (reference sequence). CDR3 loop: CASSRFVGGPLHF. CDR3 bases: TGTGCCAGCAGCCGTTTCGTGGGGGGTCCTTTGCATTTT.

The chain couples TRBV19 to TRBJ2-7; 9 bases map to TRBD1. The CDR3 covers 13 residues. Germline V gene data show CDR1 as LNHDA and CDR2 as SQIVND (reference sequence). V lost 4 bases, J lost 7 bases, and 5 bases stayed unmatched. The CDR3 bases are TGTGCCAGTAGTAGGGGACAGGGCTTTGAGCAGTACTTC. Amino acid sequence: CASSRGQGFEQYF.

V gene TRBV5-4 combines with J gene TRBJ2-5; D is undetermined. The CDR3 length is 11 residues. Trimming shortened V by 2 bases and J by 5 bases, and 4 bases separated the two germline ends. Germline V gene lookup returns CDR1 SGHNT and CDR2 YYREEE (reference sequence). The CDR3 here is CASSFGETQYF. The CDR3 DNA is TGTGCCAGCAGCTTCGGGGAGACCCAGTACTTC.

V usage is TRBV7-9 and J usage is TRBJ2-7; 8 bases are a match to TRBD2. Germline V CDR1 and CDR2: SEHNR, FQNEAQ (reference sequence). J lost 5 bases, V lost 4 bases, and 7 bases had no gene match. The CDR3 spans 14 residues. DNA for the CDR3: TGTGCCAGCAGCTCGAGCGGGAGTAGCAACGAGCAGTACTTC. This sequence encodes CASSSSGSSNEQYF.

The genes are TRBV2 and TRBJ1-4; 7 bases are a match to TRBD1. Unmatched junction bases numbered 12, after V lost 8 bases and J lost 3 bases. The CDR3 spans 16 residues. Germline CDR1 reads SNHLY; CDR2 reads FYNNEI. The CDR3 protein is CASREGGWAANEKLFF. CDR3 DNA: TGTGCCAGCCGGGAAGGGGGCTGGGCTGCTAATGAAAAACTGTTTTTT. The full variable domain, completed using reference TRBV2 and TRBJ1-4, is EPEVTQTPSHQVTQMGQEVILRCVPISNHLYFYWYRQILGQKVEFLVSFYNNEISEKSEIFDDQFSVERPDGSNFTLKIRSTKLEDSAMYFCASREGGWAANEKLFFGSGTQLSVL.

The chain uses TRBV30 and TRBJ1-2, with 7 bases that match TRBD1. The V and J ends lost 3 bases and 4 bases, in that order; junction bases with no gene match: 11. The CDR3 loop spans 15 amino acids. Germline assignment: CDR1 GTSNPN and CDR2 SVGIG (reference sequence). The CDR3 DNA reads TGTGCCTGGAGCCCCGAAGGGGGCGCTGGCTATGGCTACACCTTC. Amino acid sequence: CAWSPEGGAGYGYTF.

This chain uses TRBV14 with TRBJ2-7; 7 nucleotides align to TRBD1. CDR1 is SGHDN and CDR2 is FVKESK in the germline V gene. There are 16 residues in the CDR3. J lost 1 base, V lost 4 bases, and 10 bases had no gene match. The CDR3 reads CASSPLSGGSSYEQYF. In DNA form, the CDR3 reads TGTGCCAGCAGCCCTCTATCAGGGGGAAGTTCCTACGAGCAGTACTTC.

V gene TRBV6-5 combines with J gene TRBJ1-5; 7 nucleotides match TRBD1. Unmatched junction bases numbered 6, after V lost 2 bases and J lost 5 bases. The CDR3 runs to 15 residues. The V gene's germline CDR1 is MNHEY and CDR2 SVGAGI. This CDR3 is CASSYLGGADQPQHF. CDR3 nucleotides: TGTGCCAGCAGTTACCTAGGGGGCGCAGATCAGCCCCAGCATTTT.

This chain joins TRBV30 and TRBJ2-5; 8 bases map to TRBD1. The CDR3 consists of 14 residues. The germline CDR1 and CDR2 sequences are GTSNPN and SVGIG (reference sequence). The V gene end was trimmed by 1 base and the J gene end by 5 bases; junction bases not matched to a gene: 6. The CDR3 DNA reads as TGTGCCTGGAGTGCCTCAACAGGGGGTGAGACCCAGTACTTC. Translated: CAWSASTGGETQYF. The full variable domain, rest sourced from reference TRBV30 and TRBJ2-5, is SQTIHQWPATLVQPVGSPLSLECTVEGTSNPNLYWYRQAAGRGLQLLFYSVGIGQISSEVPQNLSASRPQDRQFILSSKKLLLSDSGFYLCAWSASTGGETQYFGPGTRLLVL.

This clone appeared once. The rearrangement links TRBV27 to TRBJ2-7; 9 positions agree with TRBD2. CDR3 size: 15 residues. Germline CDR1 is MNHEY and CDR2 is SMNVEV (reference sequence). V was pared by 5 bases and J by 3 bases, with 8 bases of the junction left unmatched. CDR3 DNA: TGTGCCAGCAGTCCACGACTAGCGGCCCACTACGAGCAGTACTTC. Encoded protein: CASSPRLAAHYEQYF.

The chain couples TRBV10-1 to TRBJ2-1; D unclear. The ends were cut back, 8 bases at V and 5 bases at J, with 13 bases in the middle. The CDR3 is made up of 13 amino acids. Germline-derived CDR1 and CDR2 are WNHNN and SYGVQD (reference sequence). The CDR3 loop is CASAAMRNNEQFF. The CDR3, as DNA: TGCGCCAGCGCGGCCATGAGAAACAATGAGCAGTTCTTC.

The genes are TRBV10-2 and TRBJ1-1; D is perhaps TRBD1 (6 bases). Germline CDR1 reads WSHSY; CDR2 reads SAAADI. V was shortened by 0 bases and J by 11 bases, with 13 bases between the two germline ends. This CDR3 is 13 amino acids long. DNA for the CDR3: TGCGCCAGCAGTGAGTCGGGAAACAGGGCTGCTTTCTTT. Residues: CASSESGNRAAFF.

This chain links TRBV18 with TRBJ2-2; possibly TRBD1 for D (6 bases). Trimming left V 3 bases short and J 9 bases short, with 17 bases between. Per germline, CDR1 KGHSH and CDR2 LQKENI. The CDR3 has 15 residues. The CDR3: CASSPRDTLKRELFF. The CDR3 DNA follows: TGTGCCAGCTCACCCCGGGACACCCTTAAGCGGGAGCTGTTTTTT.

The chain carries TRBV9 and TRBJ2-7; 9 nucleotides align to TRBD1. The CDR3 loop spans 14 amino acids. V dropped 3 bases and J dropped 0; count of bases not matched to a gene: 1. CDR1 and CDR2 from the germline V gene are SGDLS and YYNGEE. This chain's CDR3 is CASSGQGVSYEQYF. The CDR3 DNA reads as TGTGCCAGCAGCGGACAGGGGGTCTCCTACGAGCAGTACTTC. Full variable domain (remainder filled in from reference TRBV9 and TRBJ2-7): DSGVTQTPKHLITATGQRVTLRCSPRSGDLSVYWYQQSLDQGLQFLIQYYNGEERAKGNILERFSAQQFPDLHSELNLSSLELGDSALYFCASSGQGVSYEQYFGPGTRLTVT.

The chain uses TRBV5-1 and TRBJ1-1, with D possibly TRBD1 on 6 matching bases. Germline V gene sequence: CDR1 SGHRS, CDR2 YFSETQ. The CDR3 runs 15 residues. Between the trimmed V and J ends, which lost 0 bases and 1 base, there was a span of 10 bases. The CDR3 is CASSLGTVENTEAFF. CDR3 nucleotides: TGCGCCAGCAGCTTGGGGACAGTCGAGAACACTGAAGCTTTCTTT.

The chain has TRBV5-1 and TRBJ2-6, with 8 nucleotides matching TRBD1. Germline lookup yields CDR1 SGHRS and CDR2 YFSETQ. The CDR3 is 13 residues long. The V gene end was trimmed by 6 bases and the J gene end by 13 bases; junction bases not matched to a gene: 9. CDR3 sequence: CASMAGTGRVLTF. CDR3 nucleotide sequence: TGCGCCAGCATGGCGGGGACAGGAAGGGTCCTGACTTTC.

The rearrangement joins TRBV28 to TRBJ1-5, with D uncertain. Trimming took 0 bases from V and 6 from J, leaving 9 bases between them. This CDR3 is built from 14 residues. Germline V lookup: CDR1 MDHEN, CDR2 SYDVKM. The CDR3: CASSLWGAIQPQHF. The CDR3 nucleotides are TGTGCCAGCAGTTTATGGGGAGCAATTCAGCCCCAGCATTTT.

This chain uses TRBV25-1 with TRBJ1-1; 9 bases are shared with TRBD1. V trimming: 4 bases; J trimming: 2 bases; junction bases outside the gene matches: 14. Germline lookup yields CDR1 MGHDK and CDR2 SYGVNS. The CDR3 loop spans 18 amino acids. This CDR3 is CASSGDRDHLILNTEAFF. CDR3 coding DNA: TGTGCCAGCAGTGGGGACAGGGACCATCTGATTCTCAACACTGAAGCTTTCTTT.

The chain employs TRBV29-1 and TRBJ1-2; 10 bases map to TRBD1. The CDR3 is 13 amino acids. The germline gives CDR1 SQVTM, CDR2 ANQGSEA. After removal of 7 bases from V and 3 bases from J, the junction contained 5 bases not matched to a gene. CDR3 DNA: TGCAGCGCCTCGACAGGGGGCGACTATGGCTACACCTTC. This sequence encodes CSASTGGDYGYTF.

The genes are TRBV6-5 and TRBJ2-1; no definite D call. The V and J ends lost 5 bases and 7 bases respectively, with 12 bases between them. Germline V gene sequence: CDR1 MNHEY, CDR2 SVGAGI. The CDR3 spans 13 residues. CDR3 loop: CASSEPPVNEQFF. DNA for the CDR3: TGTGCCAGCAGTGAGCCCCCGGTAAATGAGCAGTTCTTC.

DNA of the CDR3: TGTGCCAGTACCAAAACAGGTATGATGGTGTTCGAAGGGGAGACCCAGTACTTC. Translating it yields CASTKTGMMVFEGETQYF. The chain uses TRBV19 and TRBJ2-5; possibly TRBD1 for D (5 bases). The ends were cut back, 7 bases at V and 5 bases at J, with 29 bases in the middle. Germline V lookup: CDR1 LNHDA, CDR2 SQIVND (reference sequence). This CDR3 region has 18 residues.